This TCR beta chain came from a study of lymphopenia after photon versus proton radiotherapy. Clones were read by immunoSEQ multiplex PCR, and TCRdb kept only the in-frame ones, dropping some. Here the sample spans more than 80,000 clones, about four fifths being singletons. The germline V gene encodes CDR1 MNHEY and CDR2 SMNVEV (reference sequence). V lost 1 base to trimming and J lost 2 bases, with 11 bases between them. The CDR3 spans 15 residues. In this sample, this clone turned up a few times. The antigen is not known. General study findings and limits: Authors raise, but do not show, better survival with proton therapy. After lymphocyte nadir, photon-treated repertoires showed oligoclonal expansion, especially CD8+ Temra. In patients who died, overall survival fell as post-nadir TCR diversity dropped more.

The sample here was peripheral blood, taken from a patient treated with proton-based radiotherapy. This rearrangement joins TRBV27 to TRBJ2-5; TRBD2 might be the D (6 bases). This clonotype originated in a man aged 60 to 75 with pancreatic cancer. CDR3 coding DNA: TGTGCCAGCAGTTTATATAGCGGCCTACAAGAGACCCAGTACTTC. Its translation is CASSLYSGLQETQYF.